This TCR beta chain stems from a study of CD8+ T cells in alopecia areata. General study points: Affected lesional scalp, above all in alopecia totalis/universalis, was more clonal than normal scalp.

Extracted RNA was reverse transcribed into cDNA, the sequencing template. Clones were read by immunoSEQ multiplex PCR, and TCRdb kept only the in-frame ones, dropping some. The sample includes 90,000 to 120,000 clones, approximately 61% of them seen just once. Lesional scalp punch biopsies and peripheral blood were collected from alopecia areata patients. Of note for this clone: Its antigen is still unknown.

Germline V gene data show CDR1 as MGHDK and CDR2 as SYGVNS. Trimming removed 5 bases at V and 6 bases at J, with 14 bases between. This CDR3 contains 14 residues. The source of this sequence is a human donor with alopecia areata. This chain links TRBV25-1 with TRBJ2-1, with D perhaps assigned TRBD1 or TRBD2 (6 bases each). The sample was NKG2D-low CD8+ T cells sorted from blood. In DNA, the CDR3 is TGTGCCAGCAGTTTAGGGGGGCCAGCCAATGAGCAGTTCTTC. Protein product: CASSLGGPANEQFF.